The 22 T cell receptor beta chains below come from one sample, sequenced in a study of molecular identifiers for immune sequencing clone quantification. Each CDR3 protein gets one entry after TCRdb re-called the PCR reads with MiXCR. The sample yields about 500,000 distinct CDR3 sequences, about 25% seen once. The material sequenced was naive CD8+ T cells from blood, with Jurkat cell RNA spiked in. Subset described: FACS-sorted CD8+CD4-CCR7+CD45RA+ naive T cells. These receptor sequences come from a human donor in good health. Some libraries in this study had Jurkat cell RNA spiked in.

This clonotype occurred many times. This chain joins TRBV4-2 and TRBJ1-5; D uncertain. V shed 0 bases and J shed 0 bases, with 6 bases lying between them. The CDR3 spans 15 residues. From germline, CDR1 is LGHNA and CDR2 YNFKEQ. This CDR3 is CASSQDTYSNQPQHF. CDR3 nucleotide sequence: TGTGCCAGCAGCCAAGATACGTATAGCAATCAGCCCCAGCATTTT.

This clonotype was detected a few times. This CDR3 reads CASSSGTGELYTGELFF. Written as DNA, the CDR3 is TGTGCCAGCAGCTCGGGTACGGGGGAGTTATACACCGGGGAGCTGTTTTTT. The chain combines TRBV27 with TRBJ2-2; TRBD2 is a possible D gene (6 bases). V was trimmed by 6 bases and J by 3 bases, leaving 20 bases between them. Germline V gene sequence: CDR1 MNHEY, CDR2 SMNVEV (reference sequence). The CDR3 has 17 residues.

In the case of this clonotype: A much more abundant neighbour one base away suggests this may be a read error. The chain is built from TRBV6-6 and TRBJ2-7, with 9 nucleotides matching TRBD1. V lost 5 bases and J lost 3; bases outside the gene matches: 2. CDR3 length: 13 residues. The germline V gene encodes CDR1 MNHNY and CDR2 SVGAGI (reference sequence). The CDR3 is CASSTTGGYEQYF. In nucleotides, the CDR3 is TGTGCCAGCAGTACGACAGGGGGCTACGAGCAGTACTTC.

This clonotype was counted only a few times. V and J are TRBV9 and TRBJ2-7, with 12 bases matching TRBD2. The CDR3 extends over 15 amino acids. Per the germline V gene, CDR1 is SGDLS and CDR2 is YYNGEE. J gave up 6 bases and V 3 bases, and 7 bases lay outside the gene matches. Here the CDR3 reads CASSARLAGESEQYF. CDR3 nucleotides: TGTGCCAGCAGCGCCCGACTAGCGGGAGAAAGCGAGCAGTACTTC.

In its sample, this clonotype was seen a few times. This CDR3 reads CASSQAWGGIDTQYF. In DNA, the CDR3 is TGTGCCAGCAGCCAAGCGTGGGGGGGCATAGATACGCAGTATTTT. This chain links TRBV12-3 or TRBV12-4 with TRBJ2-3, with a tentative D call TRBD2 (7 bases). V was clipped by 6 bases and J by 5 bases, with 18 bases between them. The CDR3 consists of 15 residues.

Worth noting for this clonotype: A much more abundant neighbour one base away suggests this may be a read error. This chain connects TRBV7-9 to TRBJ1-5, with D uncertain. CDR1 and CDR2 (germline): SEHNR, FQNEAQ (reference sequence). The CDR3 runs to 12 residues. The V end lost 11 bases, the J end lost 2 bases, and 10 bases lay between the germline ends. CDR3 region: CAGTVGNQPQHF. DNA of the CDR3: TGTGCCGGCACCGTAGGCAATCAGCCCCAGCATTTT.

The chain has TRBV7-6 and TRBJ1-5; D gene unclear. Germline CDR1 and CDR2: SGHVS and FNYEAQ. CDR3 length equals 15 residues. V lost 3 bases, J lost 4 bases, and 13 bases lay in between. The CDR3, as DNA: TGTGCCAGCAGCTTGGAGGGAACCCCGAATCAGCCCCAGCATTTT. Translating it yields CASSLEGTPNQPQHF.

As regards this clonotype: Being one base from a much bigger clone, this may be a read error. The rearrangement joins TRBV5-1 to TRBJ2-3; TRBD2 is a possible D gene (5 bases). Trimming took 2 bases from V and 5 from J, leaving 12 bases between them. There are 14 residues in the CDR3. Germline-derived CDR1 and CDR2 are SGHRS and YFSETQ. The DNA for the CDR3 is TGCGCCAGCAGCTTCAGCGGATTCATAGATACGCAGTATTTT. Translating it yields CASSFSGFIDTQYF.

V and J are TRBV25-1 and TRBJ2-2, with D maybe TRBD1 (6 bases). This CDR3 spans 15 amino acids. Trimming pared 9 bases from V and 0 bases from J, leaving 14 bases between. Looked up from germline, CDR1 is MGHDK and CDR2 is SYGVNS. CDR3 in amino acids: CARPWGTSNTGELFF. CDR3 in DNA: TGTGCCAGACCCTGGGGGACATCGAACACCGGGGAGCTGTTTTTT.

A remark on this clonotype: Being one base from a much bigger clone, this may be a read error. The chain combines TRBV27 with TRBJ2-5; unclear D gene. The germline CDR1 and CDR2 sequences are MNHEY and SMNVEV (reference sequence). This CDR3 is 15 amino acids long. V shed 6 bases and J shed 5 bases, with 19 bases lying between them. The CDR3 bases are TGTGCCAGCAGCAGGAAGGAGTCCGGCCAGGAGACCCAGTACTTC. Amino acid sequence: CASSRKESGQETQYF.

This clonotype was seen many times. This rearrangement joins TRBV10-3 to TRBJ2-7; D unclear. Trimming removed 0 bases at V and 2 bases at J, with 8 bases between. The CDR3 sequence is 14 residues long. Germline loops: CDR1 ENHRY, CDR2 SYGVKD. The CDR3, as DNA: TGTGCCATCAGTGAGTCTCGGGTGACCTACGAGCAGTACTTC. Its translation is CAISESRVTYEQYF.

The J gene is TRBJ2-5, the V gene TRBV11-2; 9 bases are shared with TRBD2. Trimming at V came to 2 bases and at J to 5 bases, leaving 9 bases not matched to a gene. CDR1 and CDR2 (germline): SGHAT, FQNNGV. The CDR3 runs to 16 residues. The CDR3 nucleotides read TGTGCCAGCAGCTTATTAGCGGGGGTGCGGGGGGAGACCCAGTACTTC. This encodes CASSLLAGVRGETQYF.

To note about this clonotype: This could be a read error, since a much larger clone is one nucleotide away. V gene TRBV20-1 combines with J gene TRBJ1-4; D is ambiguous. Germline V gives CDR1 DFQATT, CDR2 SNEGSKA (reference sequence). The CDR3 is 16 residues long. Trimming cost V 5 bases and J 8 bases, with 24 bases left between them. The CDR3: CSAGATPKRFEEKLFF. DNA of the CDR3: TGCAGTGCTGGAGCAACACCGAAACGGTTTGAGGAAAAACTGTTTTTT.

This clonotype was seen at least ten times. The rearrangement uses TRBV12-3 or TRBV12-4 and TRBJ2-1, with TRBD2 matching 8 bases. Germline trimming cut 5 bases from V and 8 bases from J; bases unmatched to any gene: 5. The CDR3 is made up of 13 amino acids. The CDR3 nucleotides read TGTGCCAGCAGTGCCCGACTAGCGTATGAGCAGTTCTTC. Translating it yields CASSARLAYEQFF.

V usage is TRBV5-3 and J usage is TRBJ2-7, with TRBD1 matching 9 bases. TRBV5-3 is an ORF; its function is uncertain. V lost 8 bases and J lost 8; bases outside the gene matches: 14. This CDR3 has 14 amino acids. CDR3 region: CASSPATGGGKQYF. CDR3 in DNA: TGTGCCAGCAGCCCGGCAACAGGGGGCGGGAAGCAGTACTTC.

This clonotype was recorded at least ten times. The rearrangement uses TRBV30 and TRBJ1-2; TRBD1 might be the D (6 bases). In germline, CDR1 is GTSNPN, CDR2 SVGIG (reference sequence). The CDR3 is 10 amino acids. Trimming stripped 7 bases from V and 3 bases from J, with 6 bases between. DNA for the CDR3: TGTGCCTACAGGGACTATGGCTACACCTTC. Residues: CAYRDYGYTF. Together with reference TRBV30 and TRBJ1-2, the CDR3 gives the full variable domain: SQTIHQWPATLVQPVGSPLSLECTVEGTSNPNLYWYRQAAGRGLQLLFYSVGIGQISSEVPQNLSASRPQDRQFILSSKKLLLSDSGFYLCAYRDYGYTFGSGTRLTVV.

Only a few counts were recorded for this clonotype. This rearrangement joins TRBV30 to TRBJ2-1; either TRBD1 or TRBD2 may fit D (5 bases each). Per germline, CDR1 GTSNPN and CDR2 SVGIG (reference sequence). CDR3 length: 15 residues. V shed 2 bases and J shed 0 bases, with 11 bases lying between them. CDR3 in amino acids: CAWSWDGSSYNEQFF. The DNA for the CDR3 is TGTGCCTGGAGTTGGGACGGTAGCTCCTACAATGAGCAGTTCTTC.

The chain uses TRBV11-2 and TRBJ2-3; the match to TRBD2 covers 9 bases. Trimming took 1 base from V and 4 from J; bases not matched to a gene: 6. CDR3 length equals 16 residues. CDR1 and CDR2 (germline): SGHAT, FQNNGV. CDR3 region: CASSLVSGSSPDTQYF. CDR3 DNA sequence: TGTGCCAGCAGCTTAGTTAGCGGGAGTTCTCCAGATACGCAGTATTTT.

This clonotype has just a few counts. The chain carries TRBV12-5 and TRBJ2-7, with TRBD2 identical over 7 bases. Germline V gene lookup returns CDR1 LGHNT and CDR2 FRNRAP. After removal of 0 bases from V and 3 bases from J, the junction contained 20 bases not matched to a gene. The CDR3 sequence is 20 residues long. CDR3 region: CASGLVLRDSKAGGYYEQYF. The CDR3 region has the DNA TGTGCTAGTGGTTTGGTACTTCGGGACTCGAAGGCCGGGGGGTACTACGAGCAGTACTTC.

In this sample, this clonotype turned up many times. DNA of the CDR3: TGCGCCAGCAGCCCGGCCTACGGGGTCAATCAGCCCCAGCATTTT. Translating it yields CASSPAYGVNQPQHF. The chain combines TRBV4-1 with TRBJ1-5; unclear D gene. V lost 4 bases and J lost 3, with 13 bases in between. Per the germline V gene, CDR1 is MGHRA and CDR2 is YSYEKL. The CDR3 sequence is 15 residues long.

The gene calls are TRBV11-2 and TRBJ2-3; D is tentatively TRBD1 or TRBD2 (6 bases each). The CDR3 extends over 14 amino acids. Germline V lookup: CDR1 SGHAT, CDR2 FQNNGV. V lost 3 bases, J lost 4 bases, and 11 bases lay in between. CDR3 coding DNA: TGTGCCAGCAGCTTTATGGGGGGCCCAGATACGCAGTATTTT. This translates into CASSFMGGPDTQYF.

For this clonotype: Just one base apart from a much larger clone, this may be a read error. J is TRBJ1-2 and V is TRBV4-3; TRBD1 matches 7 bases. The CDR3 spans 17 residues. Germline CDR1 is LGHNA and CDR2 is YSLEER. In nucleotides, the CDR3 is TGCGCCAGCAGCCAAGATGCCTTGTATGACAGGGACTATGGCTACCCCTTC. Protein: CASSQDALYDRDYGYPF.